This record looks at one TCR beta chain sequence and its context. Clones were sequenced by immunoSEQ multiplex PCR, and TCRdb holds only the in-frame ones, with some missing. Altogether roughly 96,000 clones are present, approximately 94% being singletons, with the ten largest covering just under 2%. The data belong to a study of PD-1 blockade in classical Hodgkin lymphoma. The CDR3 loop spans 14 amino acids. Germline CDR1 SGHKS, CDR2 YYEKEE (reference sequence). The ends were cut back, 4 bases at V and 0 bases at J, with 8 bases in the middle. The time point denotes: cycle 4 day 1 (C4D1), after 6 weeks of nivolumab. Each patient's relapse followed autologous stem cell transplantation, and brentuximab vedotin exposure varied.

The gene calls are TRBV5-5 and TRBJ2-1; the D is unclear. The clonotype comes from a human donor with classical Hodgkin lymphoma. Here the sequenced sample was peripheral blood mononuclear cells (PBMCs), taken before the fourth cycle of nivolumab. CDR3 amino acids: CASSLDNSYNEQFF. The CDR3 DNA reads TGTGCCAGCAGCCTGGATAACTCCTACAATGAGCAGTTCTTC.